The source of this T cell receptor (beta chain) is a study of cytomegalovirus exposure and HLA in healthy donors. The study's findings and limits: Near-uniform donor sequencing depth was presumed by presence/absence analyses.

The PCR contained 60 Vbeta and 13 Jbeta primers. The repertoire was sequenced with immunoSEQ multiplex PCR; TCRdb's copy has only in-frame clones and lacks some. The profile shows about 110,000 clones, 74% of them singletons. Details on this clone: No antigen is known for it.

This CDR3 has 12 amino acids. V gave up 4 bases and J gave up 2 bases, with 4 bases separating them. Looked up from germline, CDR1 is SGHRS and CDR2 is YFSETQ. This receptor was identified in a man aged 45-65 years in good health and CMV-seropositive. The chain carries TRBV5-1 and TRBJ2-1; D remains ambiguous. The material sequenced was PBMCs. The CDR3 loop reads CASSHTYNEQFF. CDR3 in DNA: TGCGCCAGCAGCCACACCTACAATGAGCAGTTCTTC.